This T cell receptor (beta chain) was retrieved from a study of monozygotic twins with inflammatory bowel disease. General study points: Differences in immunosuppressive treatment may have been a source of added variability in patient repertoires. Those with IBD had lower TCRbeta diversity (inverse Simpson) than their healthy co-twins did.

In eight separate reactions per sample, cDNA was generated. After re-calling the 5' RACE reads, TCRdb lists one entry per CDR3 protein, DNA absent. The specimen's table records around 140,000 distinct CDR3 sequences. As for this clonotype: Antigen: not known.

This receptor was taken from a human donor with ulcerative colitis or Crohn's disease, or a healthy co-twin of an affected twin (not recorded which). The sample was blood.

The CDR3 is CASSSGRVNAANIQYF. V is TRBV4-3 and J is TRBJ2-4; TCRdb indicates TRBD1, and absent DNA this call remains unverified. The germline V gene encodes CDR1 LGHNA and CDR2 YSLEER. This CDR3 is built from 16 residues.